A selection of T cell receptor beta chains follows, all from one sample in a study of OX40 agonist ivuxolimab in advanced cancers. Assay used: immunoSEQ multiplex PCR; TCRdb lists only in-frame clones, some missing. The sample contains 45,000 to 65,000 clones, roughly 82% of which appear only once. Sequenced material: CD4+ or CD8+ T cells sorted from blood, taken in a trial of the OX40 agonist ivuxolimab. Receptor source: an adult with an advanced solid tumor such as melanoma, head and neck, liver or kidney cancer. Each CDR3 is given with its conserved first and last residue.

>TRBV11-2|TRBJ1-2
CASSHGTGNYGYTF
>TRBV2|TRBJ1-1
CASRTDRGMNTEAFF
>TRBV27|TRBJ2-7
CASKDRGVLKNEQYF
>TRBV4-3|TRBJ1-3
CASSSMTGSSGNTIYF
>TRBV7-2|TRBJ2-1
CASSRGQGESQFF
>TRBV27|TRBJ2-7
CASSAGTGIRLDF
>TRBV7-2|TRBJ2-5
CASSFSGTGAETQYF
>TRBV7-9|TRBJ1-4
CASSPQGAANEKLFF
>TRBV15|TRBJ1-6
CATSTMTGSGGSLHF
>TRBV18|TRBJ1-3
CASSPSLQGPSGNTIYF
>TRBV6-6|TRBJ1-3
CASKAESPNTIYF
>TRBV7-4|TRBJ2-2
CASSLGDRNTGELFF
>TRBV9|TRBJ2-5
CASSAGTSGEQETQYF
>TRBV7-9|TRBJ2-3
CASDRGDTQYF
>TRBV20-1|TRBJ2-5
CSGLGQETQYF
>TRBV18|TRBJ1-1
CASSPKGATEAFF
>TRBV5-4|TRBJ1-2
CASSLQSVNYGYTF
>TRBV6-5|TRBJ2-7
CASSITRGNEQYF
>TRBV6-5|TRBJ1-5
CASGRTIRSVQPQHF
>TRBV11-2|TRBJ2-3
CASSLDGGGTDTQYF
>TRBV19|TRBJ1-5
CASSILHQPQHF
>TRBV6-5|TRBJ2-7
CASSRDRGHEQYF
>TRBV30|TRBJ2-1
CAWRKAGALYEQFF
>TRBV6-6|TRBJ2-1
CASSFYNEQFF
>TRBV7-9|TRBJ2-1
CASSFSARTGGGFF
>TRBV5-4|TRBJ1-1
CASSFSSTMNTEAFF
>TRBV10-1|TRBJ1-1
CASSESWSGPTEAFF
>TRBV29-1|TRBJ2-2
CSVGTAWGTGELFF
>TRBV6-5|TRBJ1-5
CASSYSGSSNQPQHF
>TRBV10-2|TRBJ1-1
CASSATGEYTEAFF
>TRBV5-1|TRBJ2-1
CASSFTSGRDEQFF